These 25 T cell receptor beta chains were all obtained from the same sample, sequenced in a study of shared clonotypes between healthy human individuals (dated by TCRdb to 2020 to 2022). Library generation was performed with the immunoSEQ multiplex PCR assay. As stored in TCRdb, this immuneACCESS dataset retains in-frame rearrangements with V and J assigned. A fraction of the clones does not appear; measured against another copy, unresolved V genes explain less than half of the discrepancy, and the remainder lacks a known reason. The sample yields hundreds of thousands of clones; 90% to 98% were counted once. Around 0.21% of the sample is in the top ten clones. For the CD8 naive samples, CD45RO-negative cells were positively selected for CCR7, yielding a CD45RA+CCR7+ population from which TemRA cells were excluded. The source material was naive CD8+ T cells sorted from blood. The cell subset or site label, read with the paper, signifies: CD45RA+CCR7+. The source is a man aged 30 to 39 in good health.

This chain links TRBV7-9 with TRBJ1-1; TRBD1 is a possible D gene (5 bases). V was cut by 0 bases and J by 10 bases, with 9 bases left in between. CDR3 length: 12 amino acids. In germline, CDR1 is SEHNR, CDR2 FQNEAQ (reference sequence). The CDR3 reads CASSLAGDAAFF. The CDR3 coding sequence is TGTGCCAGCAGCTTAGCCGGGGACGCAGCTTTCTTT.

This chain uses TRBV28 with TRBJ2-5; 8 bases are a match to TRBD2. After removal of 5 bases from V and 0 bases from J, the junction contained 5 bases not matched to a gene. Germline V gives CDR1 MDHEN, CDR2 SYDVKM. The CDR3 has 15 amino acids. The CDR3 here is CASSLTLADQETQYF. The CDR3 region has the DNA TGTGCCAGCAGTCTGACACTAGCGGACCAAGAGACCCAGTACTTC. The full variable domain, rest sourced from reference TRBV28 and TRBJ2-5, is DVKVTQSSRYLVKRTGEKVFLECVQDMDHENMFWYRQDPGLGLRLIYFSYDVKMKEKGDIPEGYSVSREKKERFSLILESASTNQTSMYLCASSLTLADQETQYFGPGTRLLVL.

V is TRBV5-4 and J is TRBJ1-4; D unclear. There are 14 residues in the CDR3. From germline, CDR1 is SGHNT and CDR2 YYREEE (reference sequence). The V end was cut by 4 bases, the J end by 10 bases, with 17 bases between. CDR3 residues: CASSPWSDGGKLFF. In DNA, the CDR3 is TGTGCCAGCAGCCCTTGGTCCGATGGAGGAAAACTGTTTTTT.

V gene TRBV6-5 combines with J gene TRBJ1-5; D perhaps matches TRBD1 (5 bases). Germline CDR1 reads MNHEY; CDR2 reads SVGAGI. The CDR3 extends over 14 amino acids. Between the trimmed V and J ends, which lost 2 bases and 6 bases, there was a span of 11 bases. The CDR3 region is CASSYGSGIQPQHF. For the CDR3, the DNA is TGTGCCAGCAGTTACGGGTCAGGGATTCAGCCCCAGCATTTT.

This clone was counted a single time. The rearrangement uses TRBV7-3 and TRBJ2-1, with D perhaps given as TRBD1 or TRBD2 (6 bases each). The CDR3 length is 16 residues. V lost 5 bases and J lost 1, with 15 bases in between. From germline, CDR1 is SGHTA and CDR2 FQGTGA. This chain's CDR3 is CASSLNTGASYNEQFF. The CDR3 DNA reads as TGTGCCAGCAGCCTTAACACGGGGGCTTCCTACAATGAGCAGTTCTTC. The full variable domain, completed using reference TRBV7-3 and TRBJ2-1, is GAGVSQTPSNKVTEKGKYVELRCDPISGHTALYWYRQSLGQGPEFLIYFQGTGAADDSGLPNDRFFAVRPEGSVSTLKIQRTERGDSAVYLCASSLNTGASYNEQFFGPGTRLTVL.

This clone was recorded only once. The chain employs TRBV7-2 and TRBJ2-1, with 10 bases matching TRBD1. Losses at the gene ends were 6 bases for V and 6 bases for J; bases not matched to a gene: 17. The germline V gene encodes CDR1 SGHTA and CDR2 FQGNSA. CDR3 length: 18 amino acids. Here the CDR3 reads CASSRLGAPTGGSNEQFF. As DNA, the CDR3 is TGTGCCAGCAGTCGATTAGGAGCGCCGACAGGGGGCAGCAATGAGCAGTTCTTC.

The chain couples TRBV2 to TRBJ1-5, with 9 bases lining up with TRBD1. V gave up 8 bases and J gave up 6 bases; unmatched junction bases: 11. Germline V CDR1 and CDR2: SNHLY, FYNNEI. The CDR3 extends over 15 amino acids. This CDR3 is CASGGDRDQVQPQHF. The CDR3 DNA is TGTGCCAGCGGGGGGGACAGGGATCAGGTTCAGCCCCAGCATTTT.

This clone appeared a single time. The same CDR3 also results from other DNA sequences found in this sample. The gene calls are TRBV2 and TRBJ2-7, with D possibly being TRBD1 (5 bases). With 10 bases removed from V and 4 bases from J, the gap between germline ends came to 11 bases. The CDR3 extends over 11 amino acids. The germline V gene encodes CDR1 SNHLY and CDR2 FYNNEI. The CDR3 sequence: CATLRQYEQYF. The CDR3 DNA reads TGTGCCACCCTACGACAGTACGAGCAGTACTTC.

V and J are TRBV5-1 and TRBJ1-4; 7 positions agree with TRBD1. Germline CDR1 SGHRS, CDR2 YFSETQ. J was trimmed by 5 bases and V by 3 bases; bases with no gene match: 10. This CDR3 region has 16 residues. The CDR3 sequence: CASSWGPGQRNEKLFF. The DNA of the CDR3 is TGCGCCAGCAGCTGGGGACCGGGACAGAGGAATGAAAAACTGTTTTTT. Variable domain in full (rest from reference TRBV5-1 and TRBJ1-4): KAGVTQTPRYLIKTRGQQVTLSCSPISGHRSVSWYQQTPGQGLQFLFEYFSETQRNKGNFPGRFSGRQFSNSRSEMNVSTLELGDSALYLCASSWGPGQRNEKLFFGSGTQLSVL.

This rearrangement joins TRBV7-2 to TRBJ2-1; 8 bases are a match to TRBD1. CDR3 size: 18 residues. V was pared by 5 bases and J by 8 bases, with 20 bases of the junction left unmatched. Germline V lookup: CDR1 SGHTA, CDR2 FQGNSA. The CDR3: CASSLSLLRTPGGDEQFF. The CDR3 DNA reads TGTGCCAGCAGCCTATCCCTTCTCCGGACCCCAGGGGGCGATGAGCAGTTCTTC.

The sample holds a few counts of this clone. Other DNA sequences in the sample encode the same CDR3. The gene calls are TRBV11-2 and TRBJ2-7; D not certain. The CDR3 loop spans 11 amino acids. V lost 0 bases and J lost 3, with 0 bases in between. CDR1 and CDR2 (germline): SGHAT, FQNNGV. CDR3 nucleotides: TGTGCCAGCAGCTTAGACTACGAGCAGTACTTC. It codes for CASSLDYEQYF.

The chain has TRBV28 and TRBJ2-3; no firm D call. V gave up 2 bases and J gave up 4 bases, with 4 bases separating them. The CDR3 totals 12 residues. CDR1 is MDHEN, CDR2 SYDVKM, per germline. The CDR3, as DNA: TGTGCCAGCAGTTTACTCTCAGATACGCAGTATTTT. Translation: CASSLLSDTQYF.

V is TRBV6-5 and J is TRBJ2-5, with TRBD1 matching 7 bases. V shed 0 bases, J shed 5 bases, and the junction held 3 bases outside the gene matches. Germline V gene sequence: CDR1 MNHEY, CDR2 SVGAGI. The CDR3 is 14 amino acids. CDR3 amino acids: CASSYSTGSETQYF. Here the CDR3 DNA reads TGTGCCAGCAGTTACTCGACAGGGTCGGAGACCCAGTACTTC.

The chain combines TRBV6-1 with TRBJ2-1; possibly TRBD2 for D (6 bases). Looked up from germline, CDR1 is MNHNS and CDR2 is SASEGT. This CDR3 has 14 residues. V was pared by 5 bases and J by 2 bases, with 10 bases between. The DNA for the CDR3 is TGTGCCAGCAGTTTAGCGGTAGCCTACAATGAGCAGTTCTTC. Translating it yields CASSLAVAYNEQFF.

The chain links TRBV7-3 to TRBJ2-5; maybe TRBD1 (7 bases). CDR3 size: 16 residues. Between the trimmed V and J ends, which lost 1 base and 5 bases, there was a span of 17 bases. Germline assignment: CDR1 SGHTA and CDR2 FQGTGA. CDR3: CASSLRGETGIETQYF. As DNA, the CDR3 is TGTGCCAGCAGCTTAAGGGGGGAGACAGGGATTGAGACCCAGTACTTC.

The chain uses TRBV10-3 and TRBJ2-7; no reliable D call. The V end lost 0 bases, the J end lost 3 bases, and 12 bases lay between the germline ends. In germline, CDR1 is ENHRY, CDR2 SYGVKD. The CDR3 contains 15 residues. The CDR3 sequence is CAISESMLPYYEQYF. In DNA form, the CDR3 reads TGTGCCATCAGTGAGTCGATGCTACCCTACTACGAGCAGTACTTC.

The J gene is TRBJ1-2, the V gene TRBV28; the D is unclear. The V end was cut by 9 bases, the J end by 6 bases, with 17 bases between. This CDR3 has 13 residues. Germline V gene data show CDR1 as MDHEN and CDR2 as SYDVKM. The CDR3 is CASVAANMDGYTF. CDR3 nucleotides: TGTGCCAGTGTGGCTGCAAACATGGATGGCTACACCTTC.

This clone has just one count. The chain links TRBV7-4 to TRBJ2-7; TRBD2 aligns across 7 bases. Losses at the gene ends were 5 bases for V and 0 bases for J; bases not matched to a gene: 7. Looked up from germline, CDR1 is SGHVT and CDR2 is SQSDAQ. CDR3 length: 15 residues. This CDR3 reads CASSLGLAASYEQYF. The CDR3 region has the DNA TGTGCCAGCAGCCTCGGGCTAGCGGCCTCCTACGAGCAGTACTTC.

The table lists this clone with a count of one. The chain employs TRBV5-5 and TRBJ2-7; TRBD1 aligns across 7 bases. Germline V CDR1 and CDR2: SGHKS, YYEKEE (reference sequence). V lost 4 bases to trimming and J lost 2 bases; unmatched junction nucleotides: 9. The CDR3 consists of 15 residues. The CDR3 DNA sequence: TGTGCCAGCAGCCCGACAGGGTGGGGGCCCTACGAGCAGTACTTC. Amino acids: CASSPTGWGPYEQYF.

The rearrangement uses TRBV15 and TRBJ2-3, with 11 bases lining up with TRBD2. V lost 3 bases, J lost 2 bases, and 4 bases stayed unmatched. From germline, CDR1 is LNHNV and CDR2 YYDKDF (reference sequence). The CDR3 extends over 16 amino acids. The CDR3, as DNA: TGTGCCACCAGCAGGGGACTAGCGGATTTCACAGATACGCAGTATTTT. This codes for CATSRGLADFTDTQYF.

The rearrangement links TRBV7-9 to TRBJ1-5, with 7 bases aligning to TRBD1. After removal of 5 bases from V and 8 bases from J, the junction contained 12 bases not matched to a gene. This CDR3 has 15 residues. In germline, CDR1 is SEHNR, CDR2 FQNEAQ (reference sequence). The CDR3 DNA reads TGTGCCAGCAGCCGCTTAGTAGGGGGCGGGGAGCCCCAGCATTTT. Its translation: CASSRLVGGGEPQHF.

The rearrangement links TRBV15 to TRBJ2-7, with D maybe TRBD1 (6 bases). V shed 6 bases and J shed 2 bases, with 14 bases lying between them. The CDR3 is 14 amino acids. Germline CDR1 reads LNHNV; CDR2 reads YYDKDF (reference sequence). The DNA for the CDR3 is TGTGCCACCAGACAGGGATTGGGGGCCTACGAGCAGTACTTC. It codes for CATRQGLGAYEQYF.

This chain connects TRBV10-2 to TRBJ2-2; possible D gene TRBD1, 6 bases. Germline V gives CDR1 WSHSY, CDR2 SAAADI. Trimming took 8 bases from V and 0 from J, leaving 16 bases between them. This CDR3 has 16 residues. The CDR3 is CASSQQGPANTGELFF. In DNA form, the CDR3 reads TGCGCCAGCTCCCAACAGGGCCCCGCGAACACCGGGGAGCTGTTTTTT.

This clone was seen only once. V and J are TRBV27 and TRBJ2-2, with unresolved D. With 4 bases removed from V and 6 bases from J, the gap between germline ends came to 9 bases. CDR1 is MNHEY and CDR2 is SMNVEV in the germline V gene (reference sequence). This CDR3 region has 13 residues. CDR3 coding DNA: TGTGCCAGCAGTTGGGCGCGGCCCGGGGAGCTGTTTTTT. This translates into CASSWARPGELFF.

This chain links TRBV7-7 with TRBJ2-7, with 7 positions matching TRBD2. With V trimmed by 2 bases and J by 5 bases, 9 bases remained unmatched. This CDR3 contains 15 residues. Germline V gene data show CDR1 as SSHAT and CDR2 as FNYEAQ (reference sequence). The CDR3 loop is CASSLSDRGSHEQYF. The CDR3 region has the DNA TGTGCCAGCAGCTTATCCGATCGCGGGAGCCACGAGCAGTACTTC.